This TCR beta chain was sequenced in a study of yellow fever vaccine responses in identical twins. The study's findings and limits: The T cell response to vaccination in identical twins was reportedly partly convergent and partly personalized.

From the RT-PCR reads, TCRdb called clonotypes with MiXCR, one entry per CDR3 protein. The sample lists 30,000 to 40,000 distinct CDR3 sequences, approximately 54% seen once, with roughly 4.5% in the top ten. The germline V gene encodes CDR1 MNHNS and CDR2 SASEGT. The V and J ends lost 6 bases and 5 bases respectively, with 6 bases between them. CDR3 length: 11 amino acids. In this sample, this clonotype turned up a few times. The antigen is undetermined. The genes are TRBV6-1 and TRBJ2-3; D gene ambiguous. Sequenced material: T cells from blood (PBMCs), unsorted or a sorted subset (not recorded which), taken before or after yellow fever vaccination (not recorded which). The TCR originated in a woman between 18 and 30 years old who received the yellow fever vaccine. CDR3 nucleotides: TGTGCCAGCAGGAGAATAGATACGCAGTATTTT. Amino acid sequence: CASRRIDTQYF.